A single sample is the source of the 16 T cell receptor beta chains below, sequenced in a study of blood T cell repertoires in COVID-19. Clones were sequenced by immunoSEQ multiplex PCR, and TCRdb holds only the in-frame ones, with some missing. The data contain roughly 140,000 clones, approximately 88% of them singletons. The material sequenced was peripheral blood. The receptors stem from a man in his 70s with acute or convalescent COVID-19.

The chain joins TRBV29-1 to TRBJ2-3, with no clear D. The CDR3 is 12 amino acids. Trimming pared 2 bases from V and 4 bases from J, leaving 7 bases between. From germline, CDR1 is SQVTM and CDR2 ANQGSEA. The CDR3 reads CSVESFSDTQYF. DNA for the CDR3: TGCAGCGTTGAAAGCTTTTCAGATACGCAGTATTTT.

V usage is TRBV28 and J usage is TRBJ1-5, with D unclear. Trimming shortened V by 7 bases and J by 3 bases, and 7 bases separated the two germline ends. Germline CDR1 reads MDHEN; CDR2 reads SYDVKM. This CDR3 region has 12 residues. The CDR3 nucleotides read TGTGCCAGCACCCTCCCCAATCAGCCCCAGCATTTT. Protein: CASTLPNQPQHF. Based on the CDR3 plus reference TRBV28 and TRBJ1-5, the full variable domain is DVKVTQSSRYLVKRTGEKVFLECVQDMDHENMFWYRQDPGLGLRLIYFSYDVKMKEKGDIPEGYSVSREKKERFSLILESASTNQTSMYLCASTLPNQPQHFGDGTRLSIL.

The rearrangement uses TRBV28 and TRBJ1-1, with a weak D call TRBD1 (5 bases). This CDR3 is 14 amino acids long. Deletions cut 5 bases from V and 0 bases from J, with 10 bases between. Germline V gene sequence: CDR1 MDHEN, CDR2 SYDVKM. CDR3 bases: TGTGCCAGCAGTGGGGGGGTATTGAACACTGAAGCTTTCTTT. Its protein product is CASSGGVLNTEAFF.

V gene TRBV5-1 combines with J gene TRBJ1-4; tentative D call: TRBD1 (5 bases). Trimming took off 4 bases at V and 8 bases at J, with 18 bases between the two ends. CDR1 SGHRS and CDR2 YFSETQ come from the germline V gene. The CDR3 has 15 amino acids. CDR3 region: CASSPSGQGVEKLFF. In DNA, the CDR3 is TGCGCCAGCAGCCCGTCCGGACAAGGGGTAGAAAAACTGTTTTTT.

The chain uses TRBV11-1 and TRBJ2-5, with TRBD2 matching 9 bases. Germline values: CDR1 SGHAT, CDR2 FQDESV (reference sequence). With V trimmed by 2 bases and J by 5 bases, 9 bases remained unmatched. The CDR3 covers 16 residues. For the CDR3, the DNA is TGTGCCAGCAGCTTATTGGCGGGGGGGCCTTCCGAGACCCAGTACTTC. Its protein is CASSLLAGGPSETQYF.

This chain links TRBV3-1 (or the pseudogene TRBV3-2) with TRBJ1-1, with D perhaps TRBD1 (6 bases). V lost 1 base to trimming and J lost 8 bases, with 14 bases between them. From germline, CDR1 is LGHDT and CDR2 YNNKEL (reference sequence). The CDR3 covers 14 residues. The CDR3 protein is CASSQGRRTEEAFF. CDR3 nucleotides: TGTGCCAGCAGCCAAGGCAGGCGGACAGAGGAAGCTTTCTTT.

This chain joins TRBV27 and TRBJ2-2; 12 bases are shared with TRBD2. This CDR3 comprises 17 residues. The germline gives CDR1 MNHEY, CDR2 SMNVEV (reference sequence). Trimming cost V 0 bases and J 5 bases; bases outside gene matches: 4. CDR3 in DNA: TGTGCCAGCAGTTTATCCCTAGCGGGAGGGTGGACCGGGGAGCTGTTTTTT. Translation gives CASSLSLAGGWTGELFF.

The chain employs TRBV6-6 and TRBJ2-1; possibly TRBD2 for D (6 bases). Germline V CDR1 and CDR2: MNHNY, SVGAGI (reference sequence). The ends were cut back, 5 bases at V and 2 bases at J, with 16 bases in the middle. This CDR3 region has 16 residues. The DNA for the CDR3 is TGTGCCAGCAGTCGACCCCCGGAGGGAACCTACAATGAGCAGTTCTTC. Translated, it gives CASSRPPEGTYNEQFF.

This clone was detected a few times. V usage is TRBV5-1 and J usage is TRBJ2-3, with 10 bases lining up with TRBD1. J lost 2 bases, V lost 4 bases, and 4 bases had no gene match. The CDR3 contains 15 residues. CDR1 and CDR2 (germline): SGHRS, YFSETQ. The CDR3 here is CASSPGTGDTDTQYF. The CDR3 DNA sequence: TGCGCCAGCAGCCCAGGGACAGGGGACACAGATACGCAGTATTTT.

This chain uses TRBV5-4 with TRBJ1-2; the D gene is possibly TRBD1 (6 bases). The V and J ends lost 4 bases and 1 base respectively, with 23 bases between them. The CDR3 is 18 amino acids. Germline V CDR1 and CDR2: SGHNT, YYREEE (reference sequence). The CDR3 spells CASSLRGPSSNLNYGYTF. DNA of the CDR3: TGTGCCAGCAGCCTCAGGGGCCCCTCTTCCAACCTTAACTATGGCTACACCTTC.

A remark on this clone: Other DNA variants within this sample encode the same CDR3. The chain uses TRBV5-1 and TRBJ2-3; TRBD2 might be the D (5 bases). Germline CDR1 is SGHRS and CDR2 is YFSETQ. CDR3 size: 15 residues. Trimming cost V 0 bases and J 4 bases, with 12 bases left between them. DNA for the CDR3: TGCGCCAGCAGCTTGGGTACTAGTGGGGCAGATACGCAGTATTTT. Protein sequence: CASSLGTSGADTQYF.

This clone showed up just once. This chain links TRBV9 with TRBJ2-5, with D unresolved. This CDR3 contains 14 residues. Trimming stripped 0 bases from V and 2 bases from J, with 8 bases between. Germline V gene lookup returns CDR1 SGDLS and CDR2 YYNGEE. CDR3 sequence: CASSVGVQQETQYF. Written as DNA, the CDR3 is TGTGCCAGCAGCGTAGGGGTACAGCAAGAGACCCAGTACTTC.

V gene TRBV7-9 combines with J gene TRBJ1-3; D is possibly TRBD1 (6 bases). Germline V lookup: CDR1 SEHNR, CDR2 FQNEAQ (reference sequence). V gave up 5 bases and J gave up 0 bases, with 11 bases separating them. This CDR3 spans 15 amino acids. CDR3 nucleotides: TGTGCCAGCAGCCAGACAGGTTTCTCTGGAAACACCATATATTTT. Residues: CASSQTGFSGNTIYF.

This chain links TRBV5-1 with TRBJ2-2; perhaps TRBD1 as D (5 bases). The CDR3 has 16 residues. In germline, CDR1 is SGHRS, CDR2 YFSETQ. V lost 4 bases, J lost 1 base, and 14 bases lay in between. CDR3 DNA: TGCGCCAGCAGCCAGGGAAGGGTTGGGAACACCGGGGAGCTGTTTTTT. As protein: CASSQGRVGNTGELFF.

This chain uses TRBV7-2 with TRBJ2-2; D is unclear. CDR1 SGHTA and CDR2 FQGNSA come from the germline V gene. The CDR3 is 13 residues long. V shed 5 bases and J shed 1 base, with 5 bases lying between them. The CDR3 DNA sequence: TGTGCCAGCAGCCCCCAGAACACCGGGGAGCTGTTTTTT. It specifies CASSPQNTGELFF.

This rearrangement joins TRBV24-1 to TRBJ2-1; D possibly corresponds to TRBD2 (5 bases). V dropped 12 bases and J dropped 5 bases, with 13 bases sitting between them. The CDR3 runs 12 residues. Germline values: CDR1 KGHDR, CDR2 SFDVKD. CDR3 loop: CAPRGLHNEQFF. CDR3 sequence (DNA): TGTGCCCCTCGAGGACTCCACAATGAGCAGTTCTTC.